This T cell receptor beta chain originates from a study of OX40 agonist ivuxolimab in advanced cancers. The protocol was immunoSEQ multiplex PCR, while the TCRdb copy is restricted to in-frame clones and leaves out a portion. The repertoire consists of over 55,000 clones, with roughly 90% occurring once and the leading ten covering roughly 2.4%. V shed 8 bases and J shed 8 bases, with 14 bases lying between them. CDR1 MDHEN and CDR2 SYDVKM come from the germline V gene. This CDR3 contains 12 residues. This TCR was sampled from an adult with an advanced solid tumor such as melanoma, head and neck, liver or kidney cancer. The chain is built from TRBV28 and TRBJ2-3; the D is unclear. The source was CD4+ or CD8+ T cells sorted from blood, collected in a trial of the OX40 agonist ivuxolimab. The CDR3 DNA sequence: TGTGCCAGCTCGTCTTCCGTAGCTACGCAGTATTTT. This gives the protein CASSSSVATQYF.